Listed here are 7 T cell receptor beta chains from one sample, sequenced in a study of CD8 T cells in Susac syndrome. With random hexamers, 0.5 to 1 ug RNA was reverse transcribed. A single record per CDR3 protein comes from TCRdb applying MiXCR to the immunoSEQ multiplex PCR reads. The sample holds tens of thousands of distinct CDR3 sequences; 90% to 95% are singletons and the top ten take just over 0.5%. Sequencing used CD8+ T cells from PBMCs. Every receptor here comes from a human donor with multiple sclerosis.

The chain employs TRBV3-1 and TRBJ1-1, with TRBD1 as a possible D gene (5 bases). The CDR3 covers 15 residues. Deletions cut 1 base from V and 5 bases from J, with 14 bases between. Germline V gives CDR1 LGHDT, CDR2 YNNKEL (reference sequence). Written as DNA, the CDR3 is TGTGCCAGCAGCCAAGTCCCTGGCAGGGTGACTGAAGCTTTCTTT. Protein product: CASSQVPGRVTEAFF.

For the CDR3, the DNA is TGTGCCAGCAGCTCGGAGATCGGGAAGAGTGGCTACACCTTC. This gives the protein CASSSEIGKSGYTF. The chain joins TRBV7-9 to TRBJ1-2; D gene uncertain. CDR3 length equals 14 residues. Trimming stripped 4 bases from V and 7 bases from J, with 16 bases between. The germline V gene encodes CDR1 SEHNR and CDR2 FQNEAQ (reference sequence).

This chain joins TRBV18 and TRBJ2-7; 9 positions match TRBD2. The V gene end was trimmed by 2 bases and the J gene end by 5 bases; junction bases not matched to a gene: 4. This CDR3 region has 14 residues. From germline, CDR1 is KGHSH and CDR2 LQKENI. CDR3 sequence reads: CASSPASGNDEQYF. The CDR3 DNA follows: TGTGCCAGCTCACCAGCTAGCGGGAATGACGAGCAGTACTTC.

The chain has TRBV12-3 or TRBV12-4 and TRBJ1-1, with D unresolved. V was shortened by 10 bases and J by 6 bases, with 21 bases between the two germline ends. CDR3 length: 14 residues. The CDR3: CATKAGRRVAEAFF. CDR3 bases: TGTGCCACCAAAGCGGGCAGGCGGGTCGCTGAAGCTTTCTTT.

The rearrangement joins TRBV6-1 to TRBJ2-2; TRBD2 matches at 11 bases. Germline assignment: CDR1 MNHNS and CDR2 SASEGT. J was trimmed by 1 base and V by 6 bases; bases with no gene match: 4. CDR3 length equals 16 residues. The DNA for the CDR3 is TGTGCCAGCAGCGACGGACTAGCGGGGAACACCGGGGAGCTGTTTTTT. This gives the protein CASSDGLAGNTGELFF.

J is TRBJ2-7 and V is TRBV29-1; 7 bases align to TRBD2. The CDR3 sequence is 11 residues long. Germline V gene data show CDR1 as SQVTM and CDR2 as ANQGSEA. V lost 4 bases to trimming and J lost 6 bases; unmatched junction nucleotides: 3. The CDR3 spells CSVAGEGEQYF. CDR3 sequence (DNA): TGCAGCGTTGCGGGGGAGGGCGAGCAGTACTTC.

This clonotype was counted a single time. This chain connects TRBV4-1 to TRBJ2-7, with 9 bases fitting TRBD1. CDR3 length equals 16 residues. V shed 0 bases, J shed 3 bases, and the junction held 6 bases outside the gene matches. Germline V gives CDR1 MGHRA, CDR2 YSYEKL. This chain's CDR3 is CASSQDPGQGFYEQYF. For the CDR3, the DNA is TGCGCCAGCAGCCAAGACCCGGGACAGGGATTCTACGAGCAGTACTTC.